This section outlines one TCR beta chain sequence together with its context. Its binding antigen is unknown. Base qualities are missing; no much larger clone stands one base away. The cysteine opens and the phenylalanine closes a CDR3 of 14 amino acids. The only DNA kept is the CDR3, 42 bases in frame from the first base. V lost 8 bases and J lost 2 bases, and the count of bases not matched to a germline gene is 6. Looking up the germline V gene yields CDR1 MNHNS and CDR2 SASEGT. The record originates from a study of cytomegalovirus exposure and HLA in healthy donors (dated by TCRdb to about 2017). For the wider study: A later analysis indicated that the roughly 120 validation repertoires were generated on the platform also employed for the approximately 700 repertoires of the first cohort. The study was designed to test whether signatures of past pathogen exposure could be identified by cataloging public T cell receptors. A separate validation cohort of roughly 130 different subjects was used in addition to the 666-subject first cohort. The study combined high-throughput TCR immunosequencing, statistical association of individual TCRs with disease status, and machine learning to predict cytomegalovirus infection status.

The library relied on the immunoSEQ multiplex PCR assay. On the authors' methods: A statistical classification framework was built to diagnose cytomegalovirus status from the catalog of TCR beta chain sequences. What TCRdb holds here is the immuneACCESS table cut down to in-frame rearrangements. Part of the clones is not present; checked against another copy, under half of the missing clones reflect an unresolved V gene, and the others are unexplained. That table supplies the V and J calls and clone size; D and trimming were determined from the DNA. The sample records about 200,000 clones, less than 85% of which are singletons. 4.5% to 6% of the sample is held by the ten biggest clonotypes. The donors belonged to the validation cohort of roughly 120 subjects, which was separate from the 666-subject first cohort. On the study overall, not on this receptor specifically: A total of 150 to 200 TCR beta chains were listed by the study as associated with cytomegalovirus. The authors suggested that the approach could potentially be generalized to other disease states and immunological phenotypes. The classifier was reported to diagnose cytomegalovirus status with high specificity and sensitivity in both the original and validation cohorts. Of the cluster scores, 90% to 95% were above 0 in a later analysis, which found that TCRs clustered in the first cohort also tended to co-occur in the 95 to 150 validation repertoires. A later analysis had no HLA typing for the validation cohort, so co-occurrence there was scored across all 120 or so repertoires. In vitro tests confirmed that a few of the cytomegalovirus-associated TCR beta chains recognize cytomegalovirus antigens. Most TCR sequences were observed very rarely across donors, whereas some public TCRs were present in many individuals.

This receptor was taken from a woman aged 18-29 years in good health and CMV-seronegative. The sample was PBMCs. The sequence links TRBV6-1 to TRBJ2-7; 10 bases in the middle match TRBD2. Here the CDR3 is given as CASGRSGRPYEQYF. The DNA sequence is TGTGCCAGCGGGCGTAGCGGGAGGCCCTACGAGCAGTACTTC.